This entry is about one TCR beta chain. These data are taken from a study of technical replicates of blood from a few donors. The table came from immunoSEQ multiplex PCR; TCRdb's copy has only in-frame clones and leaves some out. The sample lists under 85,000 clones; around 97% were seen once. CDR1 is LNHDA and CDR2 is SQIVND in the germline V gene (reference sequence). The CDR3 runs to 15 residues. The trim removed 4 bases at V and 4 bases at J, leaving 7 bases unmatched. V gene TRBV19 combines with J gene TRBJ1-1; 9 bases map to TRBD1. Sequences were obtained from T cells isolated from PBMCs. This TCR was recovered from a human donor in good health. CDR3 sequence reads: CASSTSTGGVTEAFF. CDR3 sequence (DNA): TGTGCCAGTAGTACCTCAACAGGGGGCGTCACTGAAGCTTTCTTT.